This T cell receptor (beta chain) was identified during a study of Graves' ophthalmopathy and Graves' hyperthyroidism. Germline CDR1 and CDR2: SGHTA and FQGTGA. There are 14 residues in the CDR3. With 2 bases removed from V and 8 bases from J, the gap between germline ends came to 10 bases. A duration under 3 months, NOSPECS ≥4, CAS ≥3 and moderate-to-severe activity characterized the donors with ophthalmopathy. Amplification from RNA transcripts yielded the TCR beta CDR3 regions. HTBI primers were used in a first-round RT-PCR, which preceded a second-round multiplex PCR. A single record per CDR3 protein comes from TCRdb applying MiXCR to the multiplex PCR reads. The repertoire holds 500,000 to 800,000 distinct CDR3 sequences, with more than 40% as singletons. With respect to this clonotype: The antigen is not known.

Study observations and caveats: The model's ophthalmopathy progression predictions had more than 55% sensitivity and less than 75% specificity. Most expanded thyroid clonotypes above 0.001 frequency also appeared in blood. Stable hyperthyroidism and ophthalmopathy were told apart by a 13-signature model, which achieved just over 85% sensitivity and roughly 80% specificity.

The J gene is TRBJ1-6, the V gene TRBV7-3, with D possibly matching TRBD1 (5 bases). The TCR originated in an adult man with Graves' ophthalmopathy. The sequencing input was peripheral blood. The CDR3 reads CASSLSGQDSPLHF. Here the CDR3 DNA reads TGTGCCAGCAGCTTATCGGGGCAGGATTCACCCCTCCACTTT.